In this sample, the clone carrying this T cell receptor beta chain turned up once. Its antigen is currently unknown. The PCR employed 60 Vbeta primers together with 13 Jbeta primers. Clones were sequenced by immunoSEQ multiplex PCR, and TCRdb holds only the in-frame ones, with some missing. The repertoire consists of some 130,000 clones, with 75% to 90% occurring once and the leading ten covering under 7%. This entry comes from a study of cytomegalovirus exposure and HLA in healthy donors. Study as a whole: Roughly 86 million unique TCRs from HLA-typed donors made up an early data release. General study points: In vitro assays verified that three CMV-associated chains recognized CMV antigens specifically. One cluster of highly shared sequence variants probably arose as a sequencing artifact.

Trimming stripped 3 bases from V and 12 bases from J, with 15 bases between. This CDR3 contains 12 residues. In germline, CDR1 is SQVTM, CDR2 ANQGSEA. Sequencing was performed on PBMCs. The V and J genes are TRBV29-1 and TRBJ2-1, with D perhaps TRBD2 (5 bases). This receptor was identified in a woman between 40 and 55 years old in good health and CMV-seropositive. CDR3 sequence reads: CSVDARNEGQFF. Here the CDR3 DNA reads TGCAGCGTTGACGCTAGGAATGAGGGGCAGTTCTTC.